This TCR beta chain was found in a study of cytotoxic CD8 clonotypes in ibrutinib-treated CLL. Study-level background: IGHV unmutated 17 to 18; relapsed/refractory about a dozen; treatment-naive about 15. It was after a median 12 months of treatment, range 6 to 36, that response samples were taken.

CDR3 size: 18 residues. The germline V gene has CDR1 LNHDA and CDR2 SQIVND (reference sequence). The trim removed 4 bases at V and 2 bases at J, leaving 7 bases unmatched. The assay was immunoSEQ multiplex PCR, and TCRdb's table has in-frame clones only and misses some. The sample has about 39,000 clones, approximately 67% seen once. V is TRBV19 and J is TRBJ2-6; TRBD2 agrees at 11 bases. The sample consisted of PBMCs, taken at disease progression, from a patient treated with ibrutinib. This sequence was found in a human donor with chronic lymphocytic leukemia. The CDR3 is CASSSYVAGGPGANVLTF. The DNA of the CDR3 is TGTGCCAGTAGTAGCTATGTAGCGGGAGGGCCTGGGGCCAACGTCCTGACTTTC.